One sample yielded the 31 T cell receptor beta chains listed below, sequenced in a study of shared clonotypes between healthy human individuals. Clones were read by immunoSEQ multiplex PCR, and TCRdb kept only the in-frame ones, dropping some. Of about 2.4 million clones in the sample, roughly 93% were seen once. What was sequenced was naive CD4+ T cells from PBMCs. Specified subset: CD45RA+ positively selected. The receptors derive from a man younger than 35 in good health. Some clones in this sample may be carry-over from other donors' samples.

The chain couples TRBV5-1 to TRBJ2-3; D call uncertain. Trimming shortened V by 0 bases and J by 0 bases, and 11 bases separated the two germline ends. Germline-derived CDR1 and CDR2 are SGHRS and YFSETQ. This CDR3 spans 16 amino acids. CDR3 protein: CASSLAGHTSTDTQYF. Here the CDR3 DNA reads TGCGCCAGCAGCTTGGCCGGTCATACTAGCACAGATACGCAGTATTTT.

The rearrangement uses TRBV4-1 and TRBJ2-7, with D maybe TRBD1 (6 bases). CDR1 MGHRA and CDR2 YSYEKL come from the germline V gene. The V gene lost 3 bases and the J gene lost 2 bases, with 20 bases spanning the gap. The CDR3 extends over 17 amino acids. The CDR3 bases are TGCGCCAGCAGCCAGGAATGGGACACCAGTTACCCCTACGAGCAGTACTTC. This encodes CASSQEWDTSYPYEQYF.

The rearrangement joins TRBV5-1 to TRBJ1-4; D is unclear. V lost 8 bases and J 0 bases, leaving 11 bases between the germline ends. Germline V lookup: CDR1 SGHRS, CDR2 YFSETQ. CDR3 length equals 14 residues. CDR3 in DNA: TGCGCCAGTAGGAAGCAGGCAACTAATGAAAAACTGTTTTTT. Its protein product is CASRKQATNEKLFF.

The V and J genes are TRBV6-6 and TRBJ1-5; 10 bases line up with TRBD1. In germline, CDR1 is MNHNY, CDR2 SVGAGI (reference sequence). The CDR3 loop spans 11 amino acids. Losses at the gene ends were 8 bases for V and 11 bases for J; bases not matched to a gene: 3. Here the CDR3 DNA reads TGTGCCAGCGGGACAGGGGCAGCCCAGCATTTT. This sequence encodes CASGTGAAQHF.

The chain joins TRBV29-1 to TRBJ2-7; D is uncertain. This CDR3 spans 12 amino acids. The germline V and J ends were trimmed by 4 bases and 2 bases, with 9 bases remaining between them. Germline loops: CDR1 SQVTM, CDR2 ANQGSEA. The chain's CDR3 is CSVGWEPYEQYF. CDR3 DNA: TGCAGCGTTGGTTGGGAACCCTACGAGCAGTACTTC.

This rearrangement joins TRBV28 to TRBJ1-4; D is ambiguous. V lost 3 bases and J 8 bases, leaving 19 bases between the germline ends. Per the germline V gene, CDR1 is MDHEN and CDR2 is SYDVKM. The CDR3 is 16 amino acids. The CDR3 DNA is TGTGCCAGCAGTTTCCTAGGCCCCCAAGCTAGGGAAAAACTGTTTTTT. Its translation: CASSFLGPQAREKLFF.

This chain connects TRBV4-1 to TRBJ2-3; TRBD2 aligns across 11 bases. Germline CDR1 and CDR2: MGHRA and YSYEKL. J lost 1 base, V lost 1 base, and 1 base had no gene match. The CDR3 is 16 residues long. The CDR3 is CASSQVGLAGTDTQYF. CDR3 coding DNA: TGCGCCAGCAGCCAAGTGGGACTAGCGGGCACAGATACGCAGTATTTT.

This clone showed up just once. V and J are TRBV18 and TRBJ2-7; D call uncertain. The CDR3 length is 12 residues. Trimming took 3 bases from V and 6 from J, leaving 9 bases between them. Germline V gene data show CDR1 as KGHSH and CDR2 as LQKENI. The CDR3 is CASSPSEVEQYF. For the CDR3, the DNA is TGTGCCAGCTCACCTTCAGAAGTCGAGCAGTACTTC.

V gene TRBV14 combines with J gene TRBJ2-1; 9 positions match TRBD2. Germline lookup yields CDR1 SGHDN and CDR2 FVKESK. J gave up 7 bases and V 3 bases, and 4 bases lay outside the gene matches. The CDR3 runs to 14 residues. The CDR3 protein is CASSQREGKNEQFF. In nucleotides, the CDR3 is TGTGCCAGCAGCCAGCGGGAGGGCAAGAATGAGCAGTTCTTC.

This clone has just a few counts. The V and J genes are TRBV4-2 and TRBJ1-1, with TRBD1 matching 8 bases. The length of the CDR3 is 14 residues. Germline V gene lookup returns CDR1 LGHNA and CDR2 YNFKEQ. Unmatched junction bases numbered 5, after V lost 3 bases and J lost 5 bases. CDR3 amino acids: CASSQQNRGTEAFF. Here the CDR3 DNA reads TGTGCCAGCAGCCAGCAGAACAGGGGGACTGAAGCTTTCTTT.

As for this clone: Other DNA sequences in the sample encode the same CDR3. The chain links TRBV5-1 to TRBJ1-5; possibly TRBD1 for D (6 bases). CDR3 length: 14 residues. Trimming cost V 4 bases and J 3 bases, with 11 bases left between them. The V gene's germline CDR1 is SGHRS and CDR2 YFSETQ. The CDR3 DNA sequence: TGCGCCAGCAGCCCAGGACAGTCCAATCAGCCCCAGCATTTT. Translated: CASSPGQSNQPQHF.

V and J are TRBV5-1 and TRBJ1-6; 8 nucleotides agree with TRBD1. Looked up from germline, CDR1 is SGHRS and CDR2 is YFSETQ. The ends lost 0 bases at V and 10 bases at J; junction bases unmatched: 3. The CDR3 length is 14 residues. The CDR3 here is CASSLGAGGSPLHF. CDR3 sequence (DNA): TGCGCCAGCAGCTTGGGGGCAGGGGGCTCACCCCTCCACTTT.

This clone was seen just once. This sample also contains other DNA sequences that code for the same CDR3. V usage is TRBV28 and J usage is TRBJ2-7; 8 positions agree with TRBD1. Germline values: CDR1 MDHEN, CDR2 SYDVKM. V lost 7 bases, J lost 4 bases, and 12 bases stayed unmatched. The CDR3 is 15 amino acids. The CDR3 here is CASTPETGAPYEQYF. The CDR3 DNA is TGTGCCAGCACTCCTGAGACAGGGGCCCCTTACGAGCAGTACTTC.

This chain links TRBV28 with TRBJ2-7; TRBD1 agrees at 7 bases. Germline CDR1 MDHEN, CDR2 SYDVKM. The V segment lost 7 bases and the J segment 3 bases; nucleotides outside the gene matches: 12. The CDR3 contains 15 residues. CDR3 bases: TGTGCCAGCAAAAAAACCGGGACAGACCGCTACGAGCAGTACTTC. It encodes CASKKTGTDRYEQYF.

The CDR3 loop is CASSVALGPGRTDTQYF. The CDR3 coding sequence is TGTGCCAGCAGCGTAGCCCTCGGTCCCGGGCGCACAGATACGCAGTATTTT. The chain is built from TRBV9 and TRBJ2-3, with unresolved D. The CDR3 has 17 residues. From germline, CDR1 is SGDLS and CDR2 YYNGEE. With 0 bases removed from V and 1 base from J, the gap between germline ends came to 15 bases.

The chain employs TRBV9 and TRBJ2-3; D might be TRBD2 (5 bases). The CDR3 is made up of 14 amino acids. Germline values: CDR1 SGDLS, CDR2 YYNGEE. V shed 0 bases and J shed 5 bases, with 10 bases lying between them. The CDR3 DNA reads TGTGCCAGCAGCGTAGCTCGGGGTGAAGATACGCAGTATTTT. Translated, it gives CASSVARGEDTQYF.

The CDR3 nucleotides read TGTGCCAGCAGTCAGAAAGCGACAGGGGGAAAGGGGTACGAGCAGTACTTC. Encoded protein: CASSQKATGGKGYEQYF. This sequence joins TRBV27 and TRBJ2-7, with 9 nucleotides matching TRBD1. The CDR3 length is 17 residues. Germline lookup yields CDR1 MNHEY and CDR2 SMNVEV (reference sequence). J lost 4 bases, V lost 5 bases, and 15 bases had no gene match.

This rearrangement joins TRBV2 to TRBJ1-4, with TRBD1 matching 7 bases. In germline, CDR1 is SNHLY, CDR2 FYNNEI. The length of the CDR3 is 17 residues. Unmatched junction bases numbered 12, after V lost 1 base and J lost 7 bases. The CDR3 DNA reads as TGTGCCAGCAGTGAAGGGAGGGGGCGCGTTCGGATTGAAAAACTGTTTTTT. Encoded protein: CASSEGRGRVRIEKLFF.

This sequence joins TRBV7-2 and TRBJ2-3; D gene uncertain. The germline V gene has CDR1 SGHTA and CDR2 FQGNSA. The V and J ends lost 3 bases and 2 bases respectively, with 6 bases between them. This CDR3 has 13 residues. The CDR3 protein is CASSFAPTDTQYF. DNA of the CDR3: TGTGCCAGCAGCTTCGCACCCACAGATACGCAGTATTTT.

CDR3 nucleotides: TGTGCCAGCAGTTACCGGGGGGGAACGGGAGAGACCCAGTACTTC. It codes for CASSYRGGTGETQYF. The V call is TRBV6-5, the J call TRBJ2-5; 8 bases line up with TRBD2. V was pared by 2 bases and J by 4 bases, with 6 bases of the junction left unmatched. This CDR3 is built from 15 residues. CDR1 is MNHEY and CDR2 is SVGAGI in the germline V gene.

This clone was detected once. V gene TRBV9 combines with J gene TRBJ2-2; TRBD2 matches at 8 bases. The CDR3 sequence is 16 residues long. Trimming cost V 4 bases and J 6 bases; bases outside gene matches: 11. Germline-derived CDR1 and CDR2 are SGDLS and YYNGEE. The CDR3 region has the DNA TGTGCCAGCAGCCTGAGGGTAGCGGGAAACGCCGGGGAGCTGTTTTTT. Its translation is CASSLRVAGNAGELFF.

The chain combines TRBV7-2 with TRBJ1-4; D gene unclear. Per germline, CDR1 SGHTA and CDR2 FQGNSA. V dropped 2 bases and J dropped 8 bases, with 6 bases sitting between them. The CDR3 has 12 residues. The CDR3 region is CASSLRAEKLFF. The CDR3 DNA follows: TGTGCCAGCAGCTTAAGGGCGGAAAAACTGTTTTTT. The full variable domain, its missing parts supplied by reference TRBV7-2 and TRBJ1-4, is GAGVSQSPSNKVTEKGKDVELRCDPISGHTALYWYRQSLGQGLEFLIYFQGNSAPDKSGLPSDRFSAERTGGSVSTLTIQRTQQEDSAVYLCASSLRAEKLFFGSGTQLSVL.

A remark on this clone: Additional DNA sequences in this sample encode the identical CDR3. The V call is TRBV7-2, the J call TRBJ2-5; D remains ambiguous. Germline assignment: CDR1 SGHTA and CDR2 FQGNSA. CDR3 length: 14 residues. V lost 0 bases, J lost 2 bases, and 7 bases lay in between. The CDR3 loop is CASSLAGRQETQYF. The CDR3 DNA sequence: TGTGCCAGCAGCTTAGCGGGCAGACAAGAGACCCAGTACTTC.

The V and J genes are TRBV7-9 and TRBJ2-7; D uncertain. Germline assignment: CDR1 SEHNR and CDR2 FQNEAQ (reference sequence). This CDR3 is 14 amino acids long. V lost 5 bases and J 6 bases, leaving 17 bases between the germline ends. The CDR3 DNA sequence: TGTGCCAGCAGCCCCCCTAGGCTCTACTTCGAGCAGTACTTC. Amino acid sequence: CASSPPRLYFEQYF.

The chain uses TRBV6-1 and TRBJ2-1; 7 bases fit TRBD2. CDR1 is MNHNS, CDR2 SASEGT, per germline. The CDR3 consists of 14 residues. Unmatched junction bases numbered 7, after V lost 6 bases and J lost 5 bases. CDR3 coding DNA: TGTGCCAGCAGAGCGGGACTGGACAACAATGAGCAGTTCTTC. Protein product: CASRAGLDNNEQFF.

The rearrangement joins TRBV11-2 to TRBJ2-7, with unresolved D. The CDR3 has 12 amino acids. Deletions cut 6 bases from V and 6 bases from J, with 12 bases between. CDR1 and CDR2 (germline): SGHAT, FQNNGV. CDR3 DNA sequence: TGTGCCAGCAGTGGGGAAGGGTTCGAGCAGTACTTC. Its protein product is CASSGEGFEQYF.

The J gene is TRBJ1-2, the V gene TRBV29-1, with D possibly being TRBD1 (5 bases). Germline V lookup: CDR1 SQVTM, CDR2 ANQGSEA. The CDR3 is made up of 14 amino acids. V lost 7 bases, J lost 5 bases, and 20 bases lay in between. DNA of the CDR3: TGCAGCGCTCACGGGTACCCCGGGGGGTATGGCTACACCTTC. Translation: CSAHGYPGGYGYTF.

This sequence joins TRBV5-6 and TRBJ2-2, with TRBD1 identical over 9 bases. Trimming took 4 bases from V and 4 from J; bases not matched to a gene: 14. This CDR3 has 18 amino acids. Germline V gene sequence: CDR1 SGHDT, CDR2 YYEEEE. The CDR3 spells CASSGGGPGQGGTGELFF. In DNA, the CDR3 is TGTGCCAGCAGCGGGGGAGGTCCGGGACAGGGCGGCACCGGGGAGCTGTTTTTT.

This chain links TRBV13 with TRBJ2-3; maybe TRBD2 (6 bases). The CDR3 extends over 13 amino acids. V lost 5 bases to trimming and J lost 11 bases, with 17 bases between them. Germline V gives CDR1 PRHDT, CDR2 FYEKMQ (reference sequence). For the CDR3, the DNA is TGTGCCAGCAGCCCCAGGAGGGGTACGGGGCAGTATTTT. This encodes CASSPRRGTGQYF.

V gene TRBV5-6 combines with J gene TRBJ2-7; D might be TRBD1 (7 bases). The germline gives CDR1 SGHDT, CDR2 YYEEEE. Trimming took off 4 bases at V and 3 bases at J, with 17 bases between the two ends. The CDR3 contains 15 residues. The CDR3 DNA reads as TGTGCCAGCAGCCCCGGCCCAGGGGGGATCTACGAGCAGTACTTC. It specifies CASSPGPGGIYEQYF. Combining the CDR3 with reference TRBV5-6 and TRBJ2-7 gives the whole variable domain DAGVTQSPTHLIKTRGQQVTLRCSPKSGHDTVSWYQQALGQGPQFIFQYYEEEERQRGNFPDRFSGHQFPNYSSELNVNALLLGDSALYLCASSPGPGGIYEQYFGPGTRLTVT.

J is TRBJ1-2 and V is TRBV20-1; no definite D call. The CDR3 is made up of 11 amino acids. Trimming removed 6 bases from V and 6 bases from J, with 11 bases in between. Germline values: CDR1 DFQATT, CDR2 SNEGSKA (reference sequence). The CDR3 DNA reads as TGCAGTGCCCATAGGTCGGATGGCTACACCTTC. Its protein product is CSAHRSDGYTF.